This T cell receptor (beta chain) was captured by sequencing in a study of Graves' ophthalmopathy and Graves' hyperthyroidism. The PBMCs used were ones drawn from less than 12 ml of fresh peripheral blood. Using RNA transcripts, the TCR beta CDR3 regions were amplified. First-round RT-PCR used HTBI primers; second-round multiplex PCR followed. TCRdb re-called the multiplex PCR reads with MiXCR, one entry per CDR3 protein. The table shows over 500,000 distinct CDR3 sequences, with over 20% occurring only once. Germline V gene sequence: CDR1 GTSNPN, CDR2 SVGIG (reference sequence). The trim removed 7 bases at V and 3 bases at J, leaving 7 bases unmatched. This CDR3 contains 13 residues. Regarding the study as a whole: Also, most clonotypes expanded in the thyroid above 0.001 frequency appeared in blood.

This clonotype has at least ten counts. Its specificity is unknown. The origin of this receptor is a woman aged 18-29 years with stable Graves' hyperthyroidism. Some clones in this sample may be carry-over from other donors' samples. The sample consisted of peripheral blood. The chain links TRBV30 to TRBJ1-1; 8 bases match TRBD1. Here the CDR3 DNA reads TGTGCCTTTTCTCCGGACAGGGACACTGAAGCTTTCTTT. Translated: CAFSPDRDTEAFF.